These 18 T cell receptor beta chains share one sample of origin, sequenced in a study of regulatory T cells in long-lasting Graves disease. As for time point: newly diagnosed GD, antithyroid drugs for less than 3 months. With RNA extracted from PBMCs as input, the TCR library was made. With iRepertoire HTBI primers and Arm-PCR of CDR3 regions, TCR beta libraries were built. TCRdb redid the calling of the multiplex PCR reads with MiXCR, one entry per CDR3 protein. The sample has approximately 400,000 distinct CDR3 sequences, 15% to 19% seen once. The sample here was peripheral blood mononuclear cells (PBMCs), taken at new diagnosis, from a patient treated with antithyroid drugs. All receptors come from a female donor with Graves disease.

This clonotype was seen at least ten times. CDR3 nucleotide sequence: TGTGCCACCAGTGAAAACAATGAGCAGTTCTTC. Amino acid sequence: CATSENNEQFF. The chain links TRBV24-1 to TRBJ2-1; D remains ambiguous. This CDR3 region has 11 residues. V was trimmed by 4 bases and J by 5 bases, leaving 2 bases between them. The V gene's germline CDR1 is KGHDR and CDR2 SFDVKD.

At least ten counts were recorded for this clonotype. This chain links TRBV6-1 with TRBJ2-5, with 9 bases matching TRBD2. After removal of 1 base from V and 1 base from J, the junction contained 4 bases not matched to a gene. Germline V gives CDR1 MNHNS, CDR2 SASEGT. This CDR3 spans 16 amino acids. The DNA for the CDR3 is TGTGCCAGCAGTGAAGGACTAGCGGTTATCCAAGAGACCCAGTACTTC. This translates into CASSEGLAVIQETQYF.

This rearrangement joins TRBV6-5 to TRBJ1-2; a possible D gene is TRBD1 (5 bases). V was shortened by 4 bases and J by 3 bases, with 12 bases between the two germline ends. The CDR3 runs to 14 residues. Germline assignment: CDR1 MNHEY and CDR2 SVGAGI. For the CDR3, the DNA is TGTGCCAGCAGTTGGGGCAGGGTGGACTATGGCTACACCTTC. This sequence encodes CASSWGRVDYGYTF.

This clonotype was seen at least ten times. The V gene is TRBV10-3, the J gene TRBJ2-5; D perhaps matches TRBD1 (6 bases). Germline CDR1 reads ENHRY; CDR2 reads SYGVKD. V lost 6 bases, J lost 2 bases, and 7 bases lay in between. This CDR3 comprises 12 residues. Written as DNA, the CDR3 is TGTGCCATCAGCGGGACACAAGAGACCCAGTACTTC. Translated: CAISGTQETQYF.

This clonotype was seen a few times. This chain connects TRBV29-1 to TRBJ1-1; unclear D gene. The CDR3 length is 14 residues. The V gene's germline CDR1 is SQVTM and CDR2 ANQGSEA. Trimming stripped 0 bases from V and 1 base from J, with 9 bases between. The CDR3 DNA reads TGCAGCGTTGAAGATTGGTCAGAGAACACTGAAGCTTTCTTT. The encoded protein is CSVEDWSENTEAFF.

This clonotype was seen many times. The chain links TRBV3-1 to TRBJ2-3; no reliable D call. This CDR3 comprises 14 residues. The germline gives CDR1 LGHDT, CDR2 YNNKEL (reference sequence). The V and J ends lost 1 base and 2 bases respectively, with 7 bases between them. The CDR3 region is CASSQATITDTQYF. In nucleotides, the CDR3 is TGTGCCAGCAGCCAAGCGACCATCACAGATACGCAGTATTTT.

This clonotype has a count of ten or more. This chain connects TRBV7-2 to TRBJ2-7; TRBD1 matches at 10 bases. Germline V gene lookup returns CDR1 SGHTA and CDR2 FQGNSA. The V segment lost 0 bases and the J segment 2 bases; nucleotides outside the gene matches: 1. This CDR3 contains 15 residues. Here the CDR3 DNA reads TGTGCCAGCAGCTTAGCAGGGACAGGGGCCTACGAGCAGTACTTC. This encodes CASSLAGTGAYEQYF.

This clonotype has at least ten counts. This chain joins TRBV7-9 and TRBJ2-1; 10 bases fit TRBD2. Trimming took 5 bases from V and 2 from J; bases not matched to a gene: 3. The CDR3 totals 15 residues. Germline V gene data show CDR1 as SEHNR and CDR2 as FQNEAQ (reference sequence). The CDR3 is CASSPSGRAYNEQFF. The CDR3 DNA reads as TGTGCCAGCAGCCCTAGCGGGAGAGCCTACAATGAGCAGTTCTTC.

The sample holds many counts of this clonotype. A much larger clone is a single base away; this may be a read error. The chain uses TRBV9 and TRBJ1-1; TRBD1 might be the D (5 bases). Looked up from germline, CDR1 is SGDLS and CDR2 is YYNGEE. The CDR3 extends over 13 amino acids. The V gene lost 2 bases and the J gene lost 2 bases, with 7 bases spanning the gap. CDR3 sequence (DNA): TGTGCCAGCAGCGTGGGGACCAACACTGAAGCTTTCTTT. Translating it yields CASSVGTNTEAFF.

This clonotype has a count of ten or more. The chain couples TRBV10-3 to TRBJ1-2; 9 bases are a match to TRBD1. The CDR3 loop spans 21 amino acids. The trim removed 10 bases at V and 3 bases at J, leaving 30 bases unmatched. Per germline, CDR1 ENHRY and CDR2 SYGVKD. CDR3 region: CATTPNTILQGAPPIYYGYTF. CDR3 bases: TGTGCCACGACGCCAAACACCATCTTACAGGGGGCTCCGCCAATTTACTATGGCTACACCTTC.

This clonotype occurred many times. The V call is TRBV7-3, the J call TRBJ1-1; D is unclear. Germline CDR1 is SGHTA and CDR2 is FQGTGA. The ends were cut back, 0 bases at V and 4 bases at J, with 6 bases in the middle. The CDR3 totals 13 residues. CDR3 in DNA: TGTGCCAGCAGCTTAACCCCGGTCACTGAAGCTTTCTTT. It codes for CASSLTPVTEAFF. Complete variable domain (other parts from reference TRBV7-3 and TRBJ1-1): GAGVSQTPSNKVTEKGKYVELRCDPISGHTALYWYRQSLGQGPEFLIYFQGTGAADDSGLPNDRFFAVRPEGSVSTLKIQRTERGDSAVYLCASSLTPVTEAFFGQGTRLTVV.

This clonotype was observed at least ten times. The chain is built from TRBV2 and TRBJ2-1; maybe TRBD1 (7 bases). CDR1 is SNHLY and CDR2 is FYNNEI in the germline V gene. The CDR3 covers 13 residues. CDR3 sequence: CATRGAGVHEQFF. For the CDR3, the DNA is TGTGCTACCAGGGGGGCAGGGGTCCATGAGCAGTTCTTC.

This clonotype was observed a few times. A read error may be the cause here, since a much bigger clone is one base away. The rearrangement uses TRBV27 and TRBJ2-3, with D hard to call. The CDR3 runs to 10 residues. V gave up 7 bases and J gave up 5 bases, with 4 bases separating them. Germline CDR1 reads MNHEY; CDR2 reads SMNVEV (reference sequence). This chain's CDR3 is CASTGDTQYF. Written as DNA, the CDR3 is TGTGCCAGCACGGGAGATACGCAGTATTTT.

This clonotype was found many times. The J gene is TRBJ2-7, the V gene TRBV29-1; D might be TRBD2 (5 bases). V lost 4 bases to trimming and J lost 5 bases, with 15 bases between them. Germline V gives CDR1 SQVTM, CDR2 ANQGSEA. The CDR3 covers 13 residues. CDR3 in amino acids: CSVVLGSDHEQYF. The CDR3 DNA reads TGCAGCGTTGTTTTAGGTAGCGACCACGAGCAGTACTTC.

There are many counts of this clonotype. This sequence joins TRBV4-2 and TRBJ1-2; TRBD1 might be the D (5 bases). The CDR3 is 13 residues long. Trimming shortened V by 0 bases and J by 6 bases, and 8 bases separated the two germline ends. CDR1 is LGHNA and CDR2 is YNFKEQ in the germline V gene. The CDR3 bases are TGTGCCAGCAGCCAAGAAGAGGGGAATGGCTACACCTTC. Translating gives CASSQEEGNGYTF.

In its sample, this clonotype was seen many times. The V call is TRBV12-3 or TRBV12-4, the J call TRBJ2-5; 8 bases agree with TRBD1. CDR3 length equals 15 residues. The ends lost 3 bases at V and 5 bases at J; junction bases unmatched: 8. The CDR3 here is CASSFRQGAMETQYF. In DNA form, the CDR3 reads TGTGCCAGCAGTTTCCGGCAGGGGGCTATGGAGACCCAGTACTTC.

The chain joins TRBV20-1 to TRBJ2-2, with TRBD1 identical over 10 bases. The CDR3 sequence is 16 residues long. The V gene's germline CDR1 is DFQATT and CDR2 SNEGSKA (reference sequence). With V trimmed by 2 bases and J by 1 base, 4 bases remained unmatched. CDR3 in DNA: TGCAGTGCTAGAACCCGGGACAGGGGGAACACCGGGGAGCTGTTTTTT. Its protein product is CSARTRDRGNTGELFF.

This clonotype was seen a few times. The gene calls are TRBV27 and TRBJ2-1, with D maybe TRBD2 (6 bases). The J call may be faulty, since TRBJ2-5 better matches the DNA end. Germline V lookup: CDR1 MNHEY, CDR2 SMNVEV (reference sequence). The CDR3 sequence is 12 residues long. CDR3 in amino acids: CASSQVGGTQYF. The DNA for the CDR3 is TGTGCCAGCAGTCAGGTCGGGGGAACCCAGTACTTC.